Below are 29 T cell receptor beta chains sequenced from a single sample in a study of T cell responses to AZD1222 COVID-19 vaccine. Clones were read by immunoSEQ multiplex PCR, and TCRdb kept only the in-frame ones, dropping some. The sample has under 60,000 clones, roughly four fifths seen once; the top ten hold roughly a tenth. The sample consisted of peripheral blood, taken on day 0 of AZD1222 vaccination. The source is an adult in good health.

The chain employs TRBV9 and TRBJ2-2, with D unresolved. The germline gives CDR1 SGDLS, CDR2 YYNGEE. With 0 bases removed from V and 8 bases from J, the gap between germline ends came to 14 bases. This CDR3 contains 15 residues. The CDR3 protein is CASSVAPLAEGELFF. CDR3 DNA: TGTGCCAGCAGCGTAGCCCCCTTAGCAGAGGGGGAGCTGTTTTTT.

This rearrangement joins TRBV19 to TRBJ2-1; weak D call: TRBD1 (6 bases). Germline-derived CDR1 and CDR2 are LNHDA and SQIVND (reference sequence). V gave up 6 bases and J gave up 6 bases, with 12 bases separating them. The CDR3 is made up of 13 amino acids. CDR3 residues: CASSPGQSNEQFF. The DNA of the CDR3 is TGTGCCAGTAGCCCCGGACAGAGCAATGAGCAGTTCTTC. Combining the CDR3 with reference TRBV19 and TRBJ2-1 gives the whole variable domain DGGITQSPKYLFRKEGQNVTLSCEQNLNHDAMYWYRQDPGQGLRLIYYSQIVNDFQKGDIAEGYSVSREKKESFPLTVTSAQKNPTAFYLCASSPGQSNEQFFGPGTRLTVL.

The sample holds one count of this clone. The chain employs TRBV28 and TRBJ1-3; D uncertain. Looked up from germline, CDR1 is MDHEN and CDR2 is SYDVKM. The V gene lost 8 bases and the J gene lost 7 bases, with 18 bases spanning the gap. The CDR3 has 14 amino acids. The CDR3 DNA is TGTGCCAGCGCCACCCTTCGACGGTCGAACACCATATATTTT. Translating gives CASATLRRSNTIYF.

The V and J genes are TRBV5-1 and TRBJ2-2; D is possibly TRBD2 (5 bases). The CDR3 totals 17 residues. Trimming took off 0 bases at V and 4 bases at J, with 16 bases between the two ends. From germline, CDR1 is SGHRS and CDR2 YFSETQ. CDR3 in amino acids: CASSLAGRPGGTGELFF. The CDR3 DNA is TGCGCCAGCAGCTTGGCCGGCCGACCAGGAGGCACCGGGGAGCTGTTTTTT.

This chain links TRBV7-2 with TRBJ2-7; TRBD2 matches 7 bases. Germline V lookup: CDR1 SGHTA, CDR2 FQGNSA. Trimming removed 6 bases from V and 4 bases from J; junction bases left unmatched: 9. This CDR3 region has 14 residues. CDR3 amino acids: CASRMGGGAYEQYF. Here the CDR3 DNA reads TGTGCCAGCAGAATGGGCGGGGGAGCTTACGAGCAGTACTTC. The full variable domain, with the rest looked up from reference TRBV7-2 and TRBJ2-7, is GAGVSQSPSNKVTEKGKDVELRCDPISGHTALYWYRQSLGQGLEFLIYFQGNSAPDKSGLPSDRFSAERTGGSVSTLTIQRTQQEDSAVYLCASRMGGGAYEQYFGPGTRLTVT.

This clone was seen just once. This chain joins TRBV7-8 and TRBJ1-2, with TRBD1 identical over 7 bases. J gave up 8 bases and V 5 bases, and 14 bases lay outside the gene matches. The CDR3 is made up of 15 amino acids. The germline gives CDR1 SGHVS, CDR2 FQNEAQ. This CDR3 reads CASSPRRETGVGYTF. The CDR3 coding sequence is TGTGCCAGCAGCCCTAGACGGGAAACAGGGGTGGGCTACACCTTC. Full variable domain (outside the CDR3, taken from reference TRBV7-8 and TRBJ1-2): GAGVSQSPRYKVAKRGQDVALRCDPISGHVSLFWYQQALGQGPEFLTYFQNEAQLDKSGLPSDRFFAERPEGSVSTLKIQRTQQEDSAVYLCASSPRRETGVGYTFGSGTRLTVV.

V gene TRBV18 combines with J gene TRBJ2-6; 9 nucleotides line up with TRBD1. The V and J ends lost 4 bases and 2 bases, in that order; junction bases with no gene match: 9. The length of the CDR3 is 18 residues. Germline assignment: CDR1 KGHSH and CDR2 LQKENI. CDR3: CASSLGTGPRAGANVLTF. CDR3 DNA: TGTGCCAGCTCACTAGGGACAGGGCCCAGGGCTGGGGCCAACGTCCTGACTTTC.

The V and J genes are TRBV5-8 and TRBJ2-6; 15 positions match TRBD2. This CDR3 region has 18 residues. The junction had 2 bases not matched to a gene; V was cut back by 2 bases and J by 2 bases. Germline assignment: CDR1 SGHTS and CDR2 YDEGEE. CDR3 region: CASSFRTSGGAGANVLTF. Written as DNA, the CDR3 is TGTGCCAGCAGCTTTAGGACTAGCGGGGGGGCTGGGGCCAACGTCCTGACTTTC.

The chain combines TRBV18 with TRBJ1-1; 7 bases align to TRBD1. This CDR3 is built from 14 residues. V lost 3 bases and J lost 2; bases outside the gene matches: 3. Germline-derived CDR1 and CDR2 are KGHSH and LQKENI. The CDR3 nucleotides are TGTGCCAGCTCACCTCAGGGGGGCAACACTGAAGCTTTCTTT. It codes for CASSPQGGNTEAFF.

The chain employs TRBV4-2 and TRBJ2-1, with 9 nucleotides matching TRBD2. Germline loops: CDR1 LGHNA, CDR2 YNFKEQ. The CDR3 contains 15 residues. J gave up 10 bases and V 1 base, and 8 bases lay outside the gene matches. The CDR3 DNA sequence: TGTGCCAGCAGCCAAGGTCTAGCGGGGACCCCCGAGCAGTTCTTC. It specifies CASSQGLAGTPEQFF.

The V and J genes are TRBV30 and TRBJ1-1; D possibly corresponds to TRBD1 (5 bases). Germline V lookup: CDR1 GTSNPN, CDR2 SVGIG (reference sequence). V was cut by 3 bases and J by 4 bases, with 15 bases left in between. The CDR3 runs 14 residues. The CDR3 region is CAWSQMGLSTEAFF. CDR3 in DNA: TGTGCCTGGAGCCAGATGGGGCTTAGCACTGAAGCTTTCTTT.

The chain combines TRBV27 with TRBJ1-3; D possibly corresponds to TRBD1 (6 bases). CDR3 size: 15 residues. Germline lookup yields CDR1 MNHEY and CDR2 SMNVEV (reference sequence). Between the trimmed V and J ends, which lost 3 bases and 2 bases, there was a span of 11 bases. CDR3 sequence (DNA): TGTGCCAGCAGTTTCGTGGCAGGGGCTGGAAACACCATATATTTT. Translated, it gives CASSFVAGAGNTIYF.

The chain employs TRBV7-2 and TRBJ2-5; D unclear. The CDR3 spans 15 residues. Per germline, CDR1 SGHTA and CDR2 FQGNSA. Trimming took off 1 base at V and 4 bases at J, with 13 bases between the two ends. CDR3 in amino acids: CASSLGRSPRETQYF. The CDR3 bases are TGTGCCAGCAGCTTAGGAAGGTCCCCCCGAGAGACCCAGTACTTC.

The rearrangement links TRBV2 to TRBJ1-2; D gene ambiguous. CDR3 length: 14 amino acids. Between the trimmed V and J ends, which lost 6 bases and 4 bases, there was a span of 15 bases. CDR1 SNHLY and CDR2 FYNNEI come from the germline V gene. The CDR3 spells CASRVGSLGYGYTF. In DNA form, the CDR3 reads TGTGCCAGCAGAGTGGGAAGTTTGGGCTATGGCTACACCTTC. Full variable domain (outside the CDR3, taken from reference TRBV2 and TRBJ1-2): EPEVTQTPSHQVTQMGQEVILRCVPISNHLYFYWYRQILGQKVEFLVSFYNNEISEKSEIFDDQFSVERPDGSNFTLKIRSTKLEDSAMYFCASRVGSLGYGYTFGSGTRLTVV.

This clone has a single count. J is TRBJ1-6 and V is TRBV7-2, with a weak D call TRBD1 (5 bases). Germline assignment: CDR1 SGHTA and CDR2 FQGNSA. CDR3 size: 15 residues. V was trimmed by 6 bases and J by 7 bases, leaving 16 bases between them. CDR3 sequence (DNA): TGTGCCAGCAGTTCACAGGCCTTAGGGAATTCACCCCTCCACTTT. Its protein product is CASSSQALGNSPLHF.

CDR3 in amino acids: CASSPFSGMTGNEQFF. The DNA for the CDR3 is TGTGCCAGCAGCCCCTTTAGCGGGATGACCGGGAATGAGCAGTTCTTC. This chain connects TRBV11-2 to TRBJ2-1, with TRBD2 identical over 8 bases. The germline V gene has CDR1 SGHAT and CDR2 FQNNGV. J lost 7 bases, V lost 5 bases, and 13 bases had no gene match. The CDR3 contains 16 residues.

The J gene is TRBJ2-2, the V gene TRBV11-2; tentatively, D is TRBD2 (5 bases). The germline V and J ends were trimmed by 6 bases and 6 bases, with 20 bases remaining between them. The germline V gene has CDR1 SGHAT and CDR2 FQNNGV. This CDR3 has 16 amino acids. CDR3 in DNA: TGTGCCAGCAGGCACACACCTCCTGAGGGCGCCGGGGAGCTGTTTTTT. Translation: CASRHTPPEGAGELFF.

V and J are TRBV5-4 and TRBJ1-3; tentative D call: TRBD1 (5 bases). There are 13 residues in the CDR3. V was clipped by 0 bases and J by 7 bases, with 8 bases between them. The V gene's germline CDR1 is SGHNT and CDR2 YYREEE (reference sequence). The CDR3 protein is CASSLAGRNTIYF. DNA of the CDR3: TGTGCCAGCAGCTTGGCAGGGAGGAACACCATATATTTT.

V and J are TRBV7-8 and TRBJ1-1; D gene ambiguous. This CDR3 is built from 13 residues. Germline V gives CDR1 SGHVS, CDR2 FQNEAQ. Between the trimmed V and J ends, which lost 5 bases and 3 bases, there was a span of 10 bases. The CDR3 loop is CASSRDLYTEAFF. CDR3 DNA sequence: TGTGCCAGCAGCCGGGATTTGTACACTGAAGCTTTCTTT.

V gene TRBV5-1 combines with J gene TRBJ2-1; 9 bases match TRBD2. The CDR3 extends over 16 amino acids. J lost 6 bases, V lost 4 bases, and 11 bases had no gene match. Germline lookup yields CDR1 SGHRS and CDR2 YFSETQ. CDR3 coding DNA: TGCGCCAGCAGCGCGCCTCTAGCGGGAAGGGTCAATGAGCAGTTCTTC. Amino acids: CASSAPLAGRVNEQFF.

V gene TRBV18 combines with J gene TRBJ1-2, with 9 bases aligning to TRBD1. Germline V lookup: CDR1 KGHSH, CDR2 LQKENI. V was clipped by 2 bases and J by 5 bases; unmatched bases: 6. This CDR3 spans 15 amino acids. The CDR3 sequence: CASSPSDRGGYGYTF. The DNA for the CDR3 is TGTGCCAGCTCACCATCGGACAGGGGTGGGTATGGCTACACCTTC.

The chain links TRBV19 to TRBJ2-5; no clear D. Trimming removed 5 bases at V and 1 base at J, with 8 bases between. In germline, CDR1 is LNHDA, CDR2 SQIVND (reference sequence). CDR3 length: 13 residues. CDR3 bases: TGTGCCAGTAGTGCCGTACTCCAAGAGACCCAGTACTTC. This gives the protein CASSAVLQETQYF.

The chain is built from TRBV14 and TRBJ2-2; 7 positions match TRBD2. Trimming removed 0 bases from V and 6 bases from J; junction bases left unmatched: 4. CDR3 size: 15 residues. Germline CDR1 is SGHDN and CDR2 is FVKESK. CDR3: CASSQDLGRAGELFF. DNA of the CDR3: TGTGCCAGCAGCCAAGATCTAGGGAGGGCCGGGGAGCTGTTTTTT.

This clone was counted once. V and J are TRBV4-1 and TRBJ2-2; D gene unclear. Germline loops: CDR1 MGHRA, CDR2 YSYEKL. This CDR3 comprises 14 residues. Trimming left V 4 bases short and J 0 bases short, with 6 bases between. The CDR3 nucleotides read TGCGCCAGCAGCCTCCAGACGAACACCGGGGAGCTGTTTTTT. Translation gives CASSLQTNTGELFF.

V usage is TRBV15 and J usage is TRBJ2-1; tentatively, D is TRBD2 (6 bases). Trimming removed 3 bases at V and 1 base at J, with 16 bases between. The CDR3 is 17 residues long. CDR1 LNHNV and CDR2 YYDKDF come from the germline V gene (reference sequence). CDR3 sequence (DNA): TGTGCCACCAGCAGGCCCTCCCACGCGGGGTCCTACAATGAGCAGTTCTTC. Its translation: CATSRPSHAGSYNEQFF.

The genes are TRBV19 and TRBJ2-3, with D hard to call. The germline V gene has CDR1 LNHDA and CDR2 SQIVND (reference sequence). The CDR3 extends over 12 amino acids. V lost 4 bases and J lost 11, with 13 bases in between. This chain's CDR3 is CASSTLGRVQYF. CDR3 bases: TGTGCCAGTAGTACTTTAGGGCGAGTGCAGTATTTT.

CDR3 region: CASSPQSSGANVLTF. CDR3 DNA: TGTGCCAGCAGCCCCCAATCCTCTGGGGCCAACGTCCTGACTTTC. This rearrangement joins TRBV13 to TRBJ2-6; no clear D gene. V lost 5 bases, J lost 0 bases, and 8 bases lay in between. Germline V CDR1 and CDR2: PRHDT, FYEKMQ (reference sequence). The CDR3 runs to 15 residues.

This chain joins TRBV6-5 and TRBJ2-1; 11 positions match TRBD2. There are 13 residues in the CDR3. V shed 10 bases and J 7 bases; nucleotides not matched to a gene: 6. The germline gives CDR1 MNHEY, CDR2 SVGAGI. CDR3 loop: CATRLAGMNEQFF. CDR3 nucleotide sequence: TGTGCCACCAGACTAGCGGGGATGAATGAGCAGTTCTTC.

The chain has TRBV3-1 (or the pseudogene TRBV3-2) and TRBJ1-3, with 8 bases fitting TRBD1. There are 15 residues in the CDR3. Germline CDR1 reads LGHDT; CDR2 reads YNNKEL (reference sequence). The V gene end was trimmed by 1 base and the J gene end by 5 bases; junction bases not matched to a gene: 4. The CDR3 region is CASSQGQGARNTIYF. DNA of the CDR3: TGTGCCAGCAGCCAAGGTCAGGGGGCAAGAAACACCATATATTTT.